These 8 T cell receptor beta chains were all obtained from the same sample, sequenced in a study of blood T cell repertoires in COVID-19. Profiling relied on immunoSEQ multiplex PCR, and the TCRdb table lists in-frame clones only, not all of them. The table includes roughly 230,000 clones, about 86% detected once. The material sequenced was peripheral blood. The source is a man aged 40-49 years with active or convalescent COVID-19.

This clone appeared a single time. The V gene is TRBV19, the J gene TRBJ1-4, with unresolved D. CDR1 is LNHDA, CDR2 SQIVND, per germline (reference sequence). V was cut by 6 bases and J by 8 bases, with 19 bases left in between. CDR3 length: 15 amino acids. DNA of the CDR3: TGTGCCAGTAGAAACGTCTTAGGACTGGAGGAAAAACTGTTTTTT. It codes for CASRNVLGLEEKLFF.

This sequence joins TRBV7-2 and TRBJ2-7, with D hard to call. There are 14 residues in the CDR3. Trimming left V 4 bases short and J 3 bases short, with 13 bases between. Per germline, CDR1 SGHTA and CDR2 FQGNSA. The CDR3 region has the DNA TGTGCCAGCAGCTCTTCACTTCTATTCTACGAGCAGTACTTC. This codes for CASSSSLLFYEQYF.

The CDR3 DNA is TGTGCCAGCAGCTCGACTGGTACAGATACGCAGTATTTT. This gives the protein CASSSTGTDTQYF. The rearrangement joins TRBV5-4 to TRBJ2-3; D remains unclear. Germline values: CDR1 SGHNT, CDR2 YYREEE (reference sequence). Trimming took 3 bases from V and 3 from J, leaving 8 bases between them. The CDR3 contains 13 residues. Using reference TRBV5-4 and TRBJ2-3 for the parts outside the CDR3, the full variable domain is ETGVTQSPTHLIKTRGQQVTLRCSSQSGHNTVSWYQQALGQGPQFIFQYYREEENGRGNFPPRFSGLQFPNYSSELNVNALELDDSALYLCASSSTGTDTQYFGPGTRLTVL.

This chain links TRBV2 with TRBJ2-3; 10 positions agree with TRBD2. This CDR3 region has 19 residues. The germline gives CDR1 SNHLY, CDR2 FYNNEI. The V and J ends lost 0 bases and 6 bases, in that order; junction bases with no gene match: 15. DNA for the CDR3: TGTGCCAGCAGTGAAGCGCTTCGGTTCCCTAGCGGGGGTCCGGATACGCAGTATTTT. Its protein is CASSEALRFPSGGPDTQYF.

The rearrangement links TRBV11-2 to TRBJ2-1; TRBD1 matches 11 bases. J was trimmed by 5 bases and V by 5 bases; bases with no gene match: 8. The CDR3 sequence is 16 residues long. In germline, CDR1 is SGHAT, CDR2 FQNNGV. CDR3 residues: CASSTTGTGGNNEQFF. The CDR3 region has the DNA TGTGCCAGCAGCACCACCGGGACAGGGGGGAACAATGAGCAGTTCTTC.

J is TRBJ1-4 and V is TRBV7-9; 7 bases match TRBD1. V was clipped by 7 bases and J by 8 bases; unmatched bases: 10. This CDR3 has 14 amino acids. The germline V gene encodes CDR1 SEHNR and CDR2 FQNEAQ (reference sequence). The CDR3 region has the DNA TGTGCCAGCAAAATCGATGGGACAGCAGAAAAACTGTTTTTT. Its protein product is CASKIDGTAEKLFF.

The rearrangement uses TRBV3-1 (or the pseudogene TRBV3-2) and TRBJ1-1; 10 bases match TRBD1. The CDR3 is made up of 14 amino acids. CDR1 and CDR2 from the germline V gene are LGHDT and YNNKEL (reference sequence). V was clipped by 2 bases and J by 4 bases; unmatched bases: 1. CDR3 in amino acids: CASSQRDRGTEAFF. Here the CDR3 DNA reads TGTGCCAGCAGCCAACGGGACAGGGGCACTGAAGCTTTCTTT.

V gene TRBV2 combines with J gene TRBJ1-1; D possibly corresponds to TRBD1 (5 bases). V was clipped by 4 bases and J by 1 base, with 16 bases between them. Germline CDR1 and CDR2: SNHLY and FYNNEI. This CDR3 comprises 16 residues. CDR3 sequence (DNA): TGTGCCAGCAGTGTGGGGGGTTGGGATAGGAACACTGAAGCTTTCTTT. Amino acid sequence: CASSVGGWDRNTEAFF.